The present TCR beta chain was sequenced within a study of shared clonotypes between healthy human individuals. Method: immunoSEQ multiplex PCR; TCRdb's copy keeps in-frame clones and lacks some. This sample yields some 1,900,000 clones, of which about 95% are seen a single time; 1% to 1.5% belongs to the top ten. Positively selected for CCR7, the CD45RO-negative cells used as naive CD8 cells excluded terminally differentiated effector memory CD45RA+ cells. The sample taken for sequencing was naive CD8+ T cells sorted from blood. The TCR comes from a man between 18 and 35 years old in good health.

The CDR3 DNA is TGTGCCACACAGCTAGGCGCGGGCAATCAGCCCCAGCATTTT. Amino acid sequence: CATQLGAGNQPQHF. This chain links TRBV27 with TRBJ1-5, with D unresolved. From germline, CDR1 is MNHEY and CDR2 SMNVEV (reference sequence). This CDR3 has 14 amino acids. V dropped 10 bases and J dropped 2 bases, with 15 bases sitting between them.